What follows is one T cell receptor (beta chain) and its context. Antigen unknown. This record belongs to a study of CD8 T cells in ankylosing spondylitis. General study findings and limits: Significant enrichment of disease-linked clones was reportedly seen in matched ankylosing spondylitis synovial fluid. Researchers report that disease-linked clones proved CD8+ and relatively rare in peripheral blood.

Library preparation for TCR beta used quantitative 5'-RACE with molecular barcodes. TCRdb passed the 5' RACE reads through MiXCR, listing each CDR3 protein once. The sample lists 100,000 to 150,000 distinct CDR3 sequences; over 6.5% were seen once. The receptor was derived from a male donor with ankylosing spondylitis or in good health (not recorded which). Input material: blood, either unsorted or a sorted T cell fraction (not recorded which).

CDR3 in amino acids: CASSTGTTYEQYF. The CDR3 DNA reads as TGTGCCAGCAGCACCGGGACAACCTACGAGCAGTACTTC. This sequence joins TRBV12-3 or TRBV12-4 and TRBJ2-7; D might be TRBD1 (6 bases). The CDR3 runs 13 residues. The ends were cut back, 6 bases at V and 2 bases at J, with 11 bases in the middle.